This passage covers 18 T cell receptor beta chains from one sample sequenced in a study of CD8+CD57+ T cells in acquired aplastic anemia. Sequencing was done on patients that had shown CD8+CD57+ cell expansion by flow cytometry. CDR3 and TCR beta VDJ profiling relied on a genomic DNA template. TCRdb re-derived calls from the reads in MiXCR, one entry per CDR3 protein. The table has 150,000 to 200,000 distinct CDR3 sequences, roughly 43% seen once. Input material: sorted CD4+, CD8+, or CD8+CD57+ T cells (not recorded which) from PBMCs. These receptors were obtained from a human donor with aplastic anemia.

Ten or more counts support this clonotype. The chain recombines TRBV25-1 with TRBJ2-7; 10 bases agree with TRBD1. Per the germline V gene, CDR1 is MGHDK and CDR2 is SYGVNS. CDR3 size: 15 residues. J was trimmed by 5 bases and V by 2 bases; bases with no gene match: 6. As DNA, the CDR3 is TGTGCCAGCAGTGAAGCCGGGACAGGGGTCCACGAGCAGTACTTC. Translated: CASSEAGTGVHEQYF.

This clonotype was seen at least ten times. V usage is TRBV5-1 and J usage is TRBJ2-7; 10 bases map to TRBD1. This CDR3 has 15 amino acids. The V and J ends lost 3 bases and 0 bases, in that order; junction bases with no gene match: 3. Germline loops: CDR1 SGHRS, CDR2 YFSETQ. The CDR3 coding sequence is TGCGCCAGCAGCTGGGGACAGGGGAACTCCTACGAGCAGTACTTC. It yields the protein CASSWGQGNSYEQYF.

This clonotype was observed at least ten times. J is TRBJ2-3 and V is TRBV6-4, with D unresolved. CDR3 length equals 13 residues. The ends were cut back, 8 bases at V and 1 base at J, with 10 bases in the middle. Per the germline V gene, CDR1 is MRHNA and CDR2 is SNTAGT. The CDR3 is CASRASGTDTQYF. Written as DNA, the CDR3 is TGTGCCAGCCGCGCCTCGGGCACAGATACGCAGTATTTT.

The sample holds a few counts of this clonotype. This chain uses TRBV6-2 or TRBV6-3 with TRBJ2-7; 13 positions agree with TRBD2. CDR3 length: 19 amino acids. The V gene end was trimmed by 0 bases and the J gene end by 1 base; junction bases not matched to a gene: 9. The V gene's germline CDR1 is MNHEY and CDR2 SVGEGT. CDR3 protein: CASSYSKLAGGPGSYEQYF. Here the CDR3 DNA reads TGTGCCAGCAGTTACTCGAAACTAGCGGGAGGGCCGGGATCCTACGAGCAGTACTTC.

This clonotype came up many times. The chain has TRBV6-1 and TRBJ2-5; 13 bases agree with TRBD2. This CDR3 region has 16 residues. The V gene's germline CDR1 is MNHNS and CDR2 SASEGT. The trim removed 6 bases at V and 5 bases at J, leaving 9 bases unmatched. The CDR3 region has the DNA TGTGCCAGCAGACTAGCGGGAGGGAGGCTCCAGGAGACCCAGTACTTC. Its translation is CASRLAGGRLQETQYF.

This clonotype was seen repeatedly, ten times or more. This rearrangement joins TRBV24-1 to TRBJ1-5; unclear D gene. This CDR3 contains 13 residues. V was clipped by 4 bases and J by 6 bases, with 9 bases between them. Germline lookup yields CDR1 KGHDR and CDR2 SFDVKD. CDR3 region: CATSERVAQPQHF. DNA of the CDR3: TGTGCCACCAGTGAAAGGGTGGCTCAGCCCCAGCATTTT.

The count of this clonotype is one. The J gene is TRBJ1-6, the V gene TRBV10-3, with a possible D match to TRBD1 (5 bases). V lost 2 bases and J 10 bases, leaving 15 bases between the germline ends. There are 15 residues in the CDR3. CDR1 and CDR2 from the germline V gene are ENHRY and SYGVKD. The CDR3 spells CAISENGGWGSPLHF. The CDR3 coding sequence is TGTGCCATCAGTGAGAACGGGGGGTGGGGGTCACCCCTCCACTTT.

The CDR3 DNA reads TGCAGCCCTGGAGGGGACTCGCGAGGTGAGCAGTTCTTC. Translating it yields CSPGGDSRGEQFF. This chain links TRBV29-1 with TRBJ2-1; perhaps TRBD2 as D (6 bases). This CDR3 has 13 amino acids. Germline CDR1 and CDR2: SQVTM and ANQGSEA. Trimming pared 8 bases from V and 9 bases from J, leaving 20 bases between.

This clonotype was counted at least ten times. This chain connects TRBV14 to TRBJ2-7; TRBD1 is a possible D gene (6 bases). This CDR3 has 15 amino acids. V gave up 1 base and J gave up 0 bases, with 10 bases separating them. Germline assignment: CDR1 SGHDN and CDR2 FVKESK. In nucleotides, the CDR3 is TGTGCCAGCAGCCAAGGAGGACAGCTCTCCTACGAGCAGTACTTC. Residues: CASSQGGQLSYEQYF.

The genes are TRBV28 and TRBJ1-5, with a weak D call TRBD1 (5 bases). The CDR3 runs 14 residues. The V end lost 6 bases, the J end lost 1 base, and 10 bases lay between the germline ends. In germline, CDR1 is MDHEN, CDR2 SYDVKM. Here the CDR3 reads CASRAGGSNQPQHF. As DNA, the CDR3 is TGTGCCAGCAGGGCGGGGGGGAGCAATCAGCCCCAGCATTTT.

The chain combines TRBV19 with TRBJ1-1; D is possibly TRBD1 (5 bases). The CDR3 runs to 12 residues. Per germline, CDR1 LNHDA and CDR2 SQIVND (reference sequence). The germline V and J ends were trimmed by 8 bases and 5 bases, with 12 bases remaining between them. CDR3 protein: CASSPGWTEAFF. The CDR3 DNA sequence: TGTGCCAGTTCCCCAGGGTGGACTGAAGCTTTCTTT.

The table lists this clonotype with many counts. The chain uses TRBV2 and TRBJ2-5; unclear D gene. Trimming removed 2 bases at V and 2 bases at J, with 9 bases between. Germline assignment: CDR1 SNHLY and CDR2 FYNNEI. The CDR3 loop spans 14 amino acids. The CDR3 spells CASSESVNQETQYF. Written as DNA, the CDR3 is TGTGCCAGCAGTGAATCAGTGAATCAAGAGACCCAGTACTTC.

The chain links TRBV7-2 to TRBJ1-5, with D maybe TRBD1 (6 bases). Germline V gene lookup returns CDR1 SGHTA and CDR2 FQGNSA. V gave up 4 bases and J gave up 7 bases, with 8 bases separating them. This CDR3 has 12 residues. CDR3 sequence (DNA): TGTGCCAGCAGCTCCAGGGGACAGCCCCAGCATTTT. Its protein product is CASSSRGQPQHF.

V usage is TRBV2 and J usage is TRBJ1-6, with TRBD1 as a possible D gene (6 bases). The germline V gene has CDR1 SNHLY and CDR2 FYNNEI. The CDR3 sequence is 14 residues long. The V end was cut by 3 bases, the J end by 13 bases, with 16 bases between. For the CDR3, the DNA is TGTGCCAGCAGTGAGGACAGCCCGGACGCCCCCCTCCACTTT. This codes for CASSEDSPDAPLHF.

At least ten counts were recorded for this clonotype. V usage is TRBV24-1 and J usage is TRBJ2-7; 10 bases map to TRBD1. The trim removed 4 bases at V and 3 bases at J, leaving 8 bases unmatched. The CDR3 is 16 residues long. The germline CDR1 and CDR2 sequences are KGHDR and SFDVKD. CDR3 sequence (DNA): TGTGCCACCAGTGACCCCACGACAGGGGGCAACTACGAGCAGTACTTC. It translates to CATSDPTTGGNYEQYF.

The table lists this clonotype with a few counts. The chain employs TRBV27 and TRBJ1-2; a weak D match, TRBD1 (6 bases). Trimming left V 7 bases short and J 4 bases short, with 16 bases between. The CDR3 loop spans 14 amino acids. The germline V gene encodes CDR1 MNHEY and CDR2 SMNVEV (reference sequence). The CDR3 is CASTPTTGGYGYTF. CDR3 nucleotides: TGTGCCAGCACCCCCACGACAGGAGGCTATGGCTACACCTTC.

V and J are TRBV20-1 and TRBJ1-2; D remains ambiguous. Germline V gene data show CDR1 as DFQATT and CDR2 as SNEGSKA (reference sequence). The V and J ends lost 3 bases and 2 bases respectively, with 10 bases between them. The CDR3 is made up of 13 amino acids. The CDR3 sequence is CSASPLGNYGYTF. For the CDR3, the DNA is TGCAGTGCTAGCCCGCTCGGGAACTATGGCTACACCTTC.

As to this clonotype: This could be a read error, since a much larger clone is one nucleotide away. The chain uses TRBV30 and TRBJ1-1; D not resolved. V was trimmed by 3 bases and J by 4 bases, leaving 12 bases between them. CDR1 GTSNPN and CDR2 SVGIG come from the germline V gene (reference sequence). CDR3 size: 13 residues. The DNA of the CDR3 is TGTGCCTGGAGCGCGGACGGGAGCACTGAAGCTTTCTTT. It yields the protein CAWSADGSTEAFF.